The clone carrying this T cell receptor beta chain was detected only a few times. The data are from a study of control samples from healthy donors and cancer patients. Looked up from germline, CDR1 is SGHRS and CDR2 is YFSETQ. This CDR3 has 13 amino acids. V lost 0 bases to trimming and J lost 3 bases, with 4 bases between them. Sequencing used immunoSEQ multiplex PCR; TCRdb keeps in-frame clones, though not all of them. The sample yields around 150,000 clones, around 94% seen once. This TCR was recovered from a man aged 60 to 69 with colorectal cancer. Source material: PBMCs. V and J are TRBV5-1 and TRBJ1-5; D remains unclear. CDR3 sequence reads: CASSLGLNQPQHF. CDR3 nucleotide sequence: TGCGCCAGCAGCTTGGGGCTCAATCAGCCCCAGCATTTT. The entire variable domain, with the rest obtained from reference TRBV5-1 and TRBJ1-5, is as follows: KAGVTQTPRYLIKTRGQQVTLSCSPISGHRSVSWYQQTPGQGLQFLFEYFSETQRNKGNFPGRFSGRQFSNSRSEMNVSTLELGDSALYLCASSLGLNQPQHFGDGTRLSIL.